The rows below give T cell receptor beta chains drawn from one sample of a study of T cell responses to AZD1222 COVID-19 vaccine. The assay was immunoSEQ multiplex PCR, and TCRdb's table has in-frame clones only and misses some. This table holds roughly 66,000 clones, around 90% found once. This material consisted of peripheral blood, taken 28 days after the second dose of the MenACWY control vaccine. Every receptor here comes from an adult who received the MenACWY meningococcal vaccine as a control. Both conserved end residues are part of each CDR3. D genes are given only for firm matches. Part of the rows lack a size; the others show once, few, many or a class for expanded clones.

clone_size: .
j_call: TRBJ1-3
d_call: .
v_call: TRBV7-9
cdr3_aa: CASSLSGNTIYF
cdr3_nt: TGTGCCAGCAGCTTATCTGGAAACACCATATATTTT

clone_size: .
j_call: TRBJ1-6
d_call: .
v_call: TRBV7-8
cdr3_aa: CASSLGISYNSPLHF
cdr3_nt: TGTGCCAGCAGCTTGGGGATCTCCTATAATTCACCCCTCCACTTT

clone_size: .
j_call: TRBJ1-6
d_call: .
v_call: TRBV19
cdr3_aa: CASSSETSNNSPLHF
cdr3_nt: TGTGCCAGTAGTAGTGAGACGAGTAATAATTCACCCCTCCACTTT

clone_size: .
j_call: TRBJ1-2
d_call: TRBD1
v_call: TRBV6-5
cdr3_aa: CASRTDRGSGYTF
cdr3_nt: TGTGCCAGCAGGACGGACAGGGGTTCGGGCTACACCTTC

clone_size: .
j_call: TRBJ2-7
d_call: TRBD1
v_call: TRBV5-1
cdr3_aa: CASSLSRTGVEQYF
cdr3_nt: TGCGCCAGCAGCCTATCTAGGACAGGCGTCGAGCAGTACTTC

clone_size: .
j_call: TRBJ2-1
d_call: TRBD1
v_call: TRBV18
cdr3_aa: CASSPTGVANLEQFF
cdr3_nt: TGTGCCAGCTCGCCGACAGGGGTGGCTAACCTCGAGCAGTTCTTC

clone_size: .
j_call: TRBJ2-6
d_call: .
v_call: TRBV5-1
cdr3_aa: CASSLALNSGANVLTF
cdr3_nt: TGCGCCAGCAGCTTGGCACTCAACTCTGGGGCCAACGTCCTGACTTTC

clone_size: once
j_call: TRBJ1-1
d_call: .
v_call: TRBV5-1
cdr3_aa: CASSLDRMNTEAFF
cdr3_nt: TGCGCCAGCAGCTTGGACAGGATGAACACTGAAGCTTTCTTT

clone_size: .
j_call: TRBJ2-7
d_call: .
v_call: TRBV3-1/TRBV3-2
cdr3_aa: CASSQAPPEQYF
cdr3_nt: TGTGCCAGCAGCCAAGCCCCTCCTGAGCAGTACTTC

clone_size: .
j_call: TRBJ1-4
d_call: TRBD1
v_call: TRBV3-1/TRBV3-2
cdr3_aa: CASSQPGQSEKLFF
cdr3_nt: TGTGCCAGCAGCCAACCGGGACAGTCGGAGAAACTGTTTTTT

clone_size: .
j_call: TRBJ2-1
d_call: .
v_call: TRBV12-3/TRBV12-4
cdr3_aa: CASTGEAYNEQFF
cdr3_nt: TGTGCCAGCACGGGGGAGGCCTACAATGAGCAGTTCTTC

clone_size: .
j_call: TRBJ2-1
d_call: .
v_call: TRBV29-1
cdr3_aa: CSVVEREQFF
cdr3_nt: TGCAGCGTTGTCGAGCGTGAGCAGTTCTTC

clone_size: .
j_call: TRBJ1-2
d_call: .
v_call: TRBV5-1
cdr3_aa: CASSFRSGSDYGYTF
cdr3_nt: TGCGCCAGCAGCTTCCGATCGGGATCGGACTATGGCTACACCTTC

clone_size: few
j_call: TRBJ1-5
d_call: TRBD1
v_call: TRBV28
cdr3_aa: CASSLGTVRNNQPQHF
cdr3_nt: TGTGCCAGCAGTCTCGGGACAGTAAGAAACAATCAGCCCCAGCATTTT

clone_size: .
j_call: TRBJ2-6
d_call: TRBD1
v_call: TRBV9
cdr3_aa: CASRGQGSGANVLTF
cdr3_nt: TGTGCCAGCAGGGGACAGGGGTCTGGGGCCAACGTCCTGACTTTC

clone_size: .
j_call: TRBJ1-5
d_call: .
v_call: TRBV28
cdr3_aa: CASSNPLGALPQHF
cdr3_nt: TGTGCCAGCAGCAATCCCCTGGGAGCTCTACCCCAGCATTTT

clone_size: once
j_call: TRBJ2-1
d_call: .
v_call: TRBV18
cdr3_aa: CASWGQGNNEQFF
cdr3_nt: TGTGCCAGCTGGGGTCAGGGTAACAATGAGCAGTTCTTC

clone_size: once
j_call: TRBJ1-2
d_call: .
v_call: TRBV29-1
cdr3_aa: CSVERSYYGYTF
cdr3_nt: TGCAGCGTTGAACGGAGTTACTATGGCTACACCTTC

clone_size: .
j_call: TRBJ2-5
d_call: .
v_call: TRBV28
cdr3_aa: CASSPPGGLEETQYF
cdr3_nt: TGTGCCAGCAGCCCCCCCGGGGGGCTGGAAGAGACCCAGTACTTC

clone_size: once
j_call: TRBJ1-2
d_call: .
v_call: TRBV5-4
cdr3_aa: CASSLEGGPEYGYTF
cdr3_nt: TGTGCCAGCAGCTTGGAGGGCGGGCCAGAATATGGCTACACCTTC

clone_size: few
j_call: TRBJ2-1
d_call: TRBD2
v_call: TRBV9
cdr3_aa: CASSARLAGVNEQFF
cdr3_nt: TGTGCCAGCAGCGCTAGACTAGCGGGAGTGAATGAGCAGTTCTTC

clone_size: few
j_call: TRBJ1-1
d_call: .
v_call: TRBV11-2
cdr3_aa: CASSANWGPDTEAFF
cdr3_nt: TGTGCCAGCAGCGCTAATTGGGGGCCCGACACTGAAGCTTTCTTT

clone_size: .
j_call: TRBJ2-1
d_call: TRBD1
v_call: TRBV6-4
cdr3_aa: CASSPQGVSSYNEQFF
cdr3_nt: TGTGCCAGCAGTCCCCAGGGGGTAAGCTCCTACAATGAGCAGTTCTTC

clone_size: .
j_call: TRBJ2-3
d_call: .
v_call: TRBV4-3
cdr3_aa: CASSQDGTGTDTQYF
cdr3_nt: TGCGCCAGCAGCCAAGATGGGACTGGCACAGATACGCAGTATTTT

clone_size: .
j_call: TRBJ2-3
d_call: TRBD1
v_call: TRBV18
cdr3_aa: CASSPGTGEGTDTQYF
cdr3_nt: TGTGCCAGCTCACCAGGGACAGGGGAAGGGACAGATACGCAGTATTTT

clone_size: once
j_call: TRBJ2-4
d_call: .
v_call: TRBV11-3
cdr3_aa: CASSLGARGAKNIQYF
cdr3_nt: TGTGCCAGCAGCTTAGGAGCGAGGGGGGCCAAAAACATTCAGTACTTC

clone_size: .
j_call: TRBJ2-2
d_call: .
v_call: TRBV10-3
cdr3_aa: CAISGSMGANTGELFF
cdr3_nt: TGTGCCATCAGTGGTTCAATGGGGGCGAACACCGGGGAGCTGTTTTTT